This T cell receptor beta chain was documented in a study of tumor-infiltrating lymphocytes in primary liver carcinoma. Whole-study context: Tumor stage was T1-T3 N0M0, and tumor size was about 4 to 10 cm across. Points from the study as a whole: Tumors significantly exceeded blood in top-250-clone fraction (p = 0.039).

Total RNA and DNA came together from around 20-30 mg of bulk tissue without cell sorting. V was pared by 7 bases and J by 5 bases, with 23 bases between. The CDR3 is 16 residues long. From germline, CDR1 is SEHNR and CDR2 FQNEAQ (reference sequence). Regarding this clonotype: The antigen remains undetermined.

The input was 500 ng total RNA; TCR beta cDNA was made from it with a constant-region primer. Slightly modified ARM-PCR with three nested multiplex PCR rounds yielded TCR beta libraries. With TRBV1-TRBV30 forward primers and a C-beta reverse primer, the first two PCR rounds were run for around 10 cycles each. Each CDR3 protein is one row after TCRdb ran MiXCR on the multiplex PCR reads. Counted here are 50,000 to 65,000 distinct CDR3 sequences, about two thirds occurring once; the ten biggest clones make up around 44%. The genes are TRBV7-9 and TRBJ1-2; D is unclear. The origin of this receptor is a man aged 40-55 years with primary liver carcinoma and hepatitis B virus infection. Sequenced material: liver tumor tissue from sampling region 4. The subset was: tumor region T4, right-lateral pole. The CDR3 nucleotides read TGTGCCAGCAACCCCGAGAGCAGGCTGTCACAGTATGGCTACACCTTC. Translating gives CASNPESRLSQYGYTF.